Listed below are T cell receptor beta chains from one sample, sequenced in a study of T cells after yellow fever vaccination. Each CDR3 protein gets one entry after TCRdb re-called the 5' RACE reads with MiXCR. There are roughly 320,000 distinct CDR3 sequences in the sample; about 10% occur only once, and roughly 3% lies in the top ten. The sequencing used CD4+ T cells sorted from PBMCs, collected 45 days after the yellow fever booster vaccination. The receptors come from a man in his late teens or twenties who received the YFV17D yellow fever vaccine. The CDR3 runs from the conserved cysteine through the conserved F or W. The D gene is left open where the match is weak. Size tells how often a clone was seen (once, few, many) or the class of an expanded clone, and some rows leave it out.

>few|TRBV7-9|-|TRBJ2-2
CASSPWDPSTGELFF
TGTGCCAGCAGCCCATGGGACCCCTCCACCGGGGAGCTGTTTTTT
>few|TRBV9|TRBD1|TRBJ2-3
CASSVAGQGLFTDTQYF
TGTGCCAGCAGCGTAGCGGGACAGGGCCTATTCACAGATACGCAGTATTTT
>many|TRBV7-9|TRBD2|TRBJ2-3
CASSFGGADTQYF
TGTGCCAGCAGCTTCGGGGGGGCGGATACGCAGTATTTT
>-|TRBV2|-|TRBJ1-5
CASSEAGSHQPQHF
TGTGCCAGCAGTGAAGCAGGGAGTCATCAGCCCCAGCATTTT
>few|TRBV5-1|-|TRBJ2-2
CASSRTPTGELFF
TGCGCCAGCAGCCGAACACCAACCGGGGAGCTGTTTTTT
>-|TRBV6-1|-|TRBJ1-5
CASMGGYSNQPQHF
TGTGCCAGCATGGGGGGATATAGCAATCAGCCCCAGCATTTT
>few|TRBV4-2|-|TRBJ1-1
CASSQPDRNTEAFF
TGTGCCAGCAGCCAACCCGACCGTAACACTGAAGCTTTCTTT
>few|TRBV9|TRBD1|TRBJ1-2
CASSEGQGARGYTF
TGTGCCAGCAGCGAAGGACAGGGGGCGAGAGGCTACACCTTC
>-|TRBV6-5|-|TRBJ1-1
CASRRDGLVTEAFF
TGTGCCAGCAGACGGGACGGACTCGTTACTGAAGCTTTCTTT
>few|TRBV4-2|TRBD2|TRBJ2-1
CASSQDQASGGYNEQFF
TGTGCCAGCAGCCAAGATCAGGCTAGCGGGGGGTACAATGAGCAGTTCTTC
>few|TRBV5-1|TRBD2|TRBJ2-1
CASSLVGSGGINEQFF
TGCGCCAGCAGCTTGGTTGGTAGCGGGGGGATTAATGAGCAGTTCTTC
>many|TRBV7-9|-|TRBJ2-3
CASSLDLAGRTDTQYF
TGTGCCAGCAGCTTAGATCTTGCGGGGCGCACAGATACGCAGTATTTT
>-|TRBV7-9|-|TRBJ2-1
CATQRGDNEQFF
TGTGCCACCCAGAGGGGCGACAATGAGCAGTTCTTC
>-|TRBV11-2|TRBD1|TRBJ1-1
CASSSRQGGDTEAFF
TGTGCCAGCAGCAGCCGACAGGGGGGAGACACTGAAGCTTTCTTT